This T cell receptor (beta chain) is from a study of identical twins (TCRdb year 2016). Context from the whole study: To test whether fetal clonotypes persist, this study deep-sequenced TCR alpha and beta repertoires from monozygotic twins, from unrelated adults of various ages, and from cord blood. To rule out contamination, replicate twin experiments were performed at different times with different library preparation protocols.

Only healthy Caucasian donors were included. The twin cohort consisted of three pairs of female monozygotic twins, all aged 18 to 29 years. CD4+ and CD8+ T cell populations were isolated with positive isolation kits from Invitrogen. As to this clonotype: Its antigen is currently not known. Per-nucleotide qualities are absent, and no much larger clonotype sits a single base away.

The cysteine opens and the phenylalanine closes a CDR3 of 12 amino acids. CDR3 DNA only is kept here, 36 bases in frame from base 1. Cut back by 3 bases and 7 bases, the V and J ends lie 7 bases apart. Results the study describes overall, beyond this receptor: Excess twin sharing in beta out-of-frame sequences was weaker because fewer shared sequences lowered the signal-to-noise ratio. Out-of-frame TCR alpha sharing in monozygotic twins was systematically underestimated by recombination models, whereas sharing between unrelated individuals was in agreement with the recombination models. Zero-insertion analyses could be partly confounded by invariant T cells such as MAIT and iNKT, although diverse VJ usage argued against such confounding for most clonotypes. Fewer insertions were carried by abundant cord blood beta clonotypes, a similar but weaker trend appeared in young adult naive repertoires, and no such trend appeared in memory repertoires. Out-of-frame TCR alpha sequences shared between twins showed an excess of low generation-probability sequences compared with coincidental sharing between unrelated individuals. Because the same donors could not be followed over many years, conclusions were based on cross-sectional statistical analysis.

Libraries were made using 5' RACE. Sequencing used an Illumina HiSeq 2000. Template switching introduced a universal primer binding site; the final cDNA contained a unique molecular identifier, enabling accurate counting of TCR cDNA molecules. First-strand cDNA for TCR alpha and beta chains was synthesized from specific primers in the conserved constant-segment region. To control for contamination, every cDNA library was double barcoded, receiving both a SMART-Mk sample barcode and Illumina barcodes. TruSeq adapter sequences and Illumina sample barcodes were added in two successive PCR steps. Sequencing of the TCR alpha and beta cDNA libraries was done on the Illumina HiSeq platform using custom primers. The paper's processing steps were these. Raw reads were processed with MiGEC to extract unique molecular identifiers, and MiXCR was used to determine CDR3 positions. For each individual, recombination models were inferred using an EM algorithm with the repgenHMM and IGoR tools. Shared clonotypes were analyzed with the tcR package in R, and sharing was normalized by the product of cloneset sizes. To study raw recombination without the effects of thymic and clonal selection, out-of-frame nonproductive sequences were analyzed. TCRdb took the public reads, trimmed them with fastp at Q25, ran MiXCR for clone calling and kept in-frame beta chains. Duplicate CDR3 protein sequences are folded into a single record with the most common DNA and genes. The V and J calls, along with clone size, are taken from TCRdb and not from the paper's own processing. Within this sample are about 550,000 distinct CDR3 sequences, with approximately 20% of them counted one time only. Jointly, the top ten make up 0.4% to 0.6% of the sample.

These sequences were also reported in another study, on yellow fever vaccine responses in identical twins. Reported in the second study: According to the authors, the vaccine-induced T cell response in identical twins seemed to be partly convergent and partly specific to each individual. The study precisely tracked vaccine-responding T cell clones in identical twins.

The chain uses TRBV12-3 or TRBV12-4 and TRBJ1-5; TRBD1 is a weak D gene call, 6 bases matching. Specimen: CD4+ T cells sorted from blood. This receptor was taken from a woman between 18 and 29 years old in good health. The CDR3 here reads CASSFGQQPQHF. The nucleotides read TGTGCCAGCAGTTTTGGACAGCAGCCCCAGCATTTT.